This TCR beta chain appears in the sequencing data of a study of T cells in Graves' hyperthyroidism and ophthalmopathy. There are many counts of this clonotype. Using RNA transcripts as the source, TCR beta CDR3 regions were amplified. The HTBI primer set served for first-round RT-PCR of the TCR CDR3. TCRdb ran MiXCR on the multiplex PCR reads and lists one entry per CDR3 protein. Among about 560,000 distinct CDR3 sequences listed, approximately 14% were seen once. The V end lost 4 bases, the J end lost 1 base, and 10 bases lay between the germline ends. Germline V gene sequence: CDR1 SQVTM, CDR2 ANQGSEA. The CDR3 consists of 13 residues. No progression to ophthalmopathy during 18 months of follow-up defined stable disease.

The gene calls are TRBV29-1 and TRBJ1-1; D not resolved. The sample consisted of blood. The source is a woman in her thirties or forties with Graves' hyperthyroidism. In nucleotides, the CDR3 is TGCAGCGTTGCCAGTAACTGGAACACTGAAGCTTTCTTT. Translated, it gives CSVASNWNTEAFF. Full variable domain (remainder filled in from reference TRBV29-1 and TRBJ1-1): SAVISQKPSRDICQRGTSLTIQCQVDSQVTMMFWYRQQPGQSLTLIATANQGSEATYESGFVIDKFPISRPNLTFSTLTVSNMSPEDSSIYLCSVASNWNTEAFFGQGTRLTVV.